This T cell receptor beta chain stems from a study of T cells in Graves' hyperthyroidism and ophthalmopathy. Study observations and caveats: In blood, most of the thyroid clonotypes expanded above 0.001 were also present.

With regard to this clonotype: Its antigen is unidentified.

Amplification targeted TCR beta CDR3 regions from RNA transcripts. Researchers ran a first-round RT-PCR on the TCR CDR3 using the HTBI primer set. TCRdb called the multiplex PCR reads again in MiXCR, with one record for every CDR3 protein. The sample contains under 550,000 distinct CDR3 sequences, 15% to 20% of which appear only once. A patient was excluded if there was uncontrolled infection, other autoimmune disease, pregnancy or lactation. With 0 bases removed from V and 13 bases from J, the gap between germline ends came to 15 bases. The CDR3 covers 13 residues. Germline CDR1 and CDR2: LGHDT and YNNKEL (reference sequence).

The receptor's source is a man aged 40-50 years with Graves' ophthalmopathy. V and J are TRBV3-1 and TRBJ2-5, with D uncertain. The sample comprised blood. This chain's CDR3 is CASSQDPPGKMYF. Here the CDR3 DNA reads TGTGCCAGCAGCCAAGATCCGCCAGGCAAGATGTACTTC.